This T cell receptor beta chain was identified during a study of blood T cells in healthy people across ages. Study results and limitations: While age rose, TCR beta diversity per million T cells dropped in a roughly linear way. Expanded clonotype changes were possibly confounded by unknown donor CMV status. Naive CD4+ cell counts and diversity both ran higher in long-lived than in aged donors.

For the second PCR, which ran for about 7 to 11 cycles, a sample-barcoded 5' primer and a J-beta primer mix were used. A template-switch adaptor containing 12 random nucleotides labeled each cDNA molecule. TCRdb reprocessed the 5' RACE reads with MiXCR, giving one entry per CDR3 protein. The repertoire holds hundreds of thousands of distinct CDR3 sequences, about 62% seen once, with approximately 23% in the top ten. There are a few counts of this clonotype. What it binds is not known. Germline V gene lookup returns CDR1 SGHTA and CDR2 FQGNSA. The V end was cut by 1 base, the J end by 4 bases, with 11 bases between. The CDR3 has 15 amino acids.

The chain recombines TRBV7-2 with TRBJ1-5; possible D gene TRBD1, 6 bases. The sequenced material came from blood. The TCR originated in a man younger than 40 in good health. CDR3 DNA: TGTGCCAGCAGCTTAGATTGGACAGAGAATCAGCCCCAGCATTTT. It yields the protein CASSLDWTENQPQHF.